The T cell receptor beta chain described here comes from a study of OX40 agonist ivuxolimab in advanced cancers. Whole-study findings and limits: The 0.1-3.0 mg/kg partial responders had among the lowest clonal expansion. CD4+ and CD8+ blood T cells expanded clonally by week 6 at 0.1 to 3.0 mg/kg.

Trimming took 6 bases from V and 8 from J; bases not matched to a gene: 11. The CDR3 sequence is 15 residues long. The germline V gene encodes CDR1 WSHSY and CDR2 SAAADI. The table came from immunoSEQ multiplex PCR; TCRdb's copy has only in-frame clones and leaves some out. The sample carries over 70,000 clones, approximately 78% recorded once. This clone was seen only a few times. Antigen specificity is unknown. This chain uses TRBV10-2 with TRBJ1-5, with 9 bases matching TRBD1. The clonotype comes from an adult with an advanced solid tumor such as melanoma, head and neck, liver or kidney cancer. Source: CD4+ or CD8+ T cells sorted from blood, taken in a trial of the OX40 agonist ivuxolimab. DNA of the CDR3: TGCGCCAGCAGCGGGACAGGGAGGAGGGACGAGCCCCAGCATTTT. Translated: CASSGTGRRDEPQHF.